The 32 T cell receptor beta chains below come from one sample, sequenced in a study of monozygotic twins with inflammatory bowel disease. TCRdb derives one entry per CDR3 protein from the 5' RACE reads, leaving out DNA. The sample's table shows about 210,000 distinct CDR3 sequences. Input material: blood. These TCRs come from a human donor with ulcerative colitis or Crohn's disease, or a healthy co-twin of an affected twin (not recorded which).

The chain uses TRBV7-2 and TRBJ2-7; TCRdb's assignment of TRBD2 cannot be checked, as there is no DNA. The CDR3 sequence is 14 residues long. Germline V gene sequence: CDR1 SGHTA, CDR2 FQGNSA. CDR3 residues: CASSVVGGDVEQYF. Based on the CDR3 plus reference TRBV7-2 and TRBJ2-7, the full variable domain is GAGVSQSPSNKVTEKGKDVELRCDPISGHTALYWYRQSLGQGLEFLIYFQGNSAPDKSGLPSDRFSAERTGGSVSTLTIQRTQQEDSAVYLCASSVVGGDVEQYFGPGTRLTVT.

The CDR3 spells CASSSRTGNTEAFF. The V gene is TRBV5-1, the J gene TRBJ1-1; TCRdb's assignment of TRBD1 cannot be checked, as there is no DNA. Germline loops: CDR1 SGHRS, CDR2 YFSETQ. CDR3 size: 14 residues.

The rearrangement links TRBV7-9 to TRBJ2-5; the D call of TRBD2 rests on TCRdb alone, since no DNA is present to check it. The CDR3 covers 14 residues. CDR1 and CDR2 from the germline V gene are SEHNR and FQNEAQ (reference sequence). The CDR3: CASSFVLEEETQYF.

The chain recombines TRBV3-1 with TRBJ1-1. The CDR3 consists of 16 residues. Per the germline V gene, CDR1 is LGHDT and CDR2 is YNNKEL (reference sequence). CDR3 region: CASSLGGAGREDEAFF.

The gene calls are TRBV20-1 and TRBJ2-2; TCRdb designates TRBD1, a call that cannot be tested without DNA. CDR1 and CDR2 from the germline V gene are DFQATT and SNEGSKA (reference sequence). The CDR3 consists of 15 residues. This chain's CDR3 is CSAPRGGLNTGELFF.

The chain links TRBV7-2 to TRBJ2-7; TCRdb's D call, TRBD2, is unchecked because there is no DNA. The CDR3 runs 16 residues. Per the germline V gene, CDR1 is SGHTA and CDR2 is FQGNSA. CDR3 in amino acids: CASSSILAGASYEQYF.

The chain recombines TRBV5-1 with TRBJ1-1; the D call from TCRdb, TRBD1, cannot be confirmed without DNA. Germline V gives CDR1 SGHRS, CDR2 YFSETQ. The CDR3 sequence is 16 residues long. The CDR3 sequence: CASSAQKPGGNTEAFF. Filled out from reference TRBV5-1 and TRBJ1-1, the complete variable domain reads KAGVTQTPRYLIKTRGQQVTLSCSPISGHRSVSWYQQTPGQGLQFLFEYFSETQRNKGNFPGRFSGRQFSNSRSEMNVSTLELGDSALYLCASSAQKPGGNTEAFFGQGTRLTVV.

CDR3: CASSSGLAGSTTDTQYF. The chain uses TRBV7-9 and TRBJ2-3; TCRdb selects TRBD2, and the lack of DNA leaves this call unchecked. CDR3 length: 17 amino acids. Per the germline V gene, CDR1 is SEHNR and CDR2 is FQNEAQ (reference sequence).

The J gene is TRBJ2-1, the V gene TRBV12-3 or TRBV12-4; TCRdb proposes TRBD1, but this gene call is untestable without DNA. This CDR3 comprises 15 residues. The CDR3 loop is CASSFWQGSYNEQFF.

J is TRBJ2-7 and V is TRBV5-1; TCRdb reports TRBD1, a call that lacks DNA to check it against. This CDR3 region has 15 residues. Germline CDR1 and CDR2: SGHRS and YFSETQ. This CDR3 is CASSSHLTGVYEQYF.

The V gene is TRBV19, the J gene TRBJ2-3; checking the TCRdb D call of TRBD1 is not possible without DNA. Germline CDR1 is LNHDA and CDR2 is SQIVND (reference sequence). The length of the CDR3 is 13 residues. The CDR3 loop is CASSDKRGDTQYF.

This sequence joins TRBV12-3 or TRBV12-4 and TRBJ1-5. The length of the CDR3 is 13 residues. Here the CDR3 reads CASSLEPDQPQHF.

V and J are TRBV7-6 and TRBJ2-5; without DNA, the TCRdb call of TRBD1 cannot be checked. The CDR3 covers 16 residues. The germline CDR1 and CDR2 sequences are SGHVS and FNYEAQ. The CDR3 reads CASSLAGGDVVETQYF.

The chain employs TRBV12-3 or TRBV12-4 and TRBJ2-5; with no DNA, the TCRdb D assignment of TRBD1 cannot be verified. This CDR3 has 16 amino acids. The CDR3: CASSSMPGQGRQTQYF.

V and J are TRBV20-1 and TRBJ2-4; TCRdb lists TRBD1, though no DNA is available to test this call. Per germline, CDR1 DFQATT and CDR2 SNEGSKA (reference sequence). This CDR3 is built from 13 residues. The CDR3 region is CSPDSLAKNIQYF.

The V call is TRBV20-1, the J call TRBJ2-1; the TCRdb D gene call, TRBD1, has no DNA to confirm it. Germline-derived CDR1 and CDR2 are DFQATT and SNEGSKA (reference sequence). CDR3 size: 15 residues. This CDR3 reads CSARTLGQVYNEQFF.

This chain joins TRBV14 and TRBJ2-7; TCRdb's D call of TRBD1 is untestable without DNA. The CDR3 runs to 13 residues. Germline V gene data show CDR1 as SGHDN and CDR2 as FVKESK. CDR3 loop: CASSPRDNYEQYF.

V is TRBV6-2 or TRBV6-3 and J is TRBJ1-1. The CDR3 is made up of 18 amino acids. Germline V gene data show CDR1 as MNHEY and CDR2 as SVGEGT. The CDR3 region is CASSYAGAFGRSGTEAFF.

V gene TRBV2 combines with J gene TRBJ1-1; TCRdb reports TRBD1, a call that lacks DNA to check it against. The CDR3 sequence is 13 residues long. CDR1 and CDR2 from the germline V gene are SNHLY and FYNNEI. The CDR3 here is CASSATVSTEAFF. The whole variable domain, filled in from reference TRBV2 and TRBJ1-1, reads EPEVTQTPSHQVTQMGQEVILRCVPISNHLYFYWYRQILGQKVEFLVSFYNNEISEKSEIFDDQFSVERPDGSNFTLKIRSTKLEDSAMYFCASSATVSTEAFFGQGTRLTVV.

The CDR3 reads CSAHGTGRSTYEQYF. The chain joins TRBV20-1 to TRBJ2-7; TCRdb proposes TRBD1, but this gene call is untestable without DNA. Germline-derived CDR1 and CDR2 are DFQATT and SNEGSKA (reference sequence). This CDR3 region has 15 residues.

This chain uses TRBV20-1 with TRBJ2-7; TCRdb's assignment of TRBD1 cannot be checked, as there is no DNA. Germline CDR1 reads DFQATT; CDR2 reads SNEGSKA (reference sequence). This CDR3 comprises 15 residues. The CDR3 sequence is CSATLAGTGIYEQYF.

This chain's CDR3 is CSARGTSASTDTQYF. The rearrangement links TRBV20-1 to TRBJ2-3; TCRdb's D call, TRBD2, is unchecked because there is no DNA. The germline V gene has CDR1 DFQATT and CDR2 SNEGSKA (reference sequence). CDR3 length: 15 residues.

V and J are TRBV10-3 and TRBJ2-5; TCRdb gives TRBD2 as the D gene, but with no DNA this cannot be confirmed. Germline loops: CDR1 ENHRY, CDR2 SYGVKD. This CDR3 has 16 amino acids. CDR3 residues: CAISAIAGNNQETQYF.

The chain has TRBV4-3 and TRBJ1-5; absent DNA, TCRdb's TRBD1 call cannot be checked. Germline CDR1 LGHNA, CDR2 YSLEER. The CDR3 has 13 residues. The CDR3 here is CASSVTEDQPQHF.

J is TRBJ2-1 and V is TRBV5-1; no DNA is available, so the TRBD2 call from TCRdb remains unchecked. Germline CDR1 reads SGHRS; CDR2 reads YFSETQ. The CDR3 spans 15 residues. The CDR3 is CASSLLSSGGNEQFF. The full variable domain, in which reference TRBV5-1 and TRBJ2-1 provide the parts outside the CDR3, is KAGVTQTPRYLIKTRGQQVTLSCSPISGHRSVSWYQQTPGQGLQFLFEYFSETQRNKGNFPGRFSGRQFSNSRSEMNVSTLELGDSALYLCASSLLSSGGNEQFFGPGTRLTVL.

This chain uses TRBV10-3 with TRBJ1-2. The germline V gene has CDR1 ENHRY and CDR2 SYGVKD. CDR3 length equals 13 residues. The CDR3: CAISESGCDGYTF.

This chain uses TRBV7-2 with TRBJ2-7. The CDR3 sequence is 15 residues long. Germline assignment: CDR1 SGHTA and CDR2 FQGNSA. The CDR3 sequence: CASSLVTASAYEQYF.

This chain uses TRBV20-1 with TRBJ2-5; the D call of TRBD1 rests on TCRdb alone, since no DNA is present to check it. The CDR3 spans 13 residues. Germline CDR1 and CDR2: DFQATT and SNEGSKA (reference sequence). This CDR3 reads CSVNDRVQETQYF.

The rearrangement links TRBV7-2 to TRBJ2-1; TCRdb proposes TRBD1, but this gene call is untestable without DNA. This CDR3 is built from 16 residues. Germline CDR1 is SGHTA and CDR2 is FQGNSA. The CDR3 region is CASSLVGGLPSNEQFF.

The chain employs TRBV4-2 and TRBJ2-1; TCRdb names TRBD1, which stays unverified in the absence of DNA. This CDR3 region has 13 residues. Germline loops: CDR1 LGHNA, CDR2 YNFKEQ. The CDR3 region is CASSRASGGEQFF.

V gene TRBV7-2 combines with J gene TRBJ2-1. The length of the CDR3 is 16 residues. Germline CDR1 SGHTA, CDR2 FQGNSA. CDR3: CASSLESGFGYNEQFF.

The genes are TRBV5-1 and TRBJ1-1. The CDR3 is 17 residues long. Germline V CDR1 and CDR2: SGHRS, YFSETQ. CDR3 in amino acids: CASSLGDGGRLNTEAFF. Supplemented by reference TRBV5-1 and TRBJ1-1, the full variable domain reads KAGVTQTPRYLIKTRGQQVTLSCSPISGHRSVSWYQQTPGQGLQFLFEYFSETQRNKGNFPGRFSGRQFSNSRSEMNVSTLELGDSALYLCASSLGDGGRLNTEAFFGQGTRLTVV.